These 15 T cell receptor beta chains were all obtained from the same sample, sequenced in a study of shared clonotypes between healthy human individuals. Clones were sequenced by immunoSEQ multiplex PCR, and TCRdb holds only the in-frame ones, with some missing. Of around 510,000 clones listed, around 80% are singletons. Sequencing was carried out using PBMCs. These receptors came from a woman aged 40 to 55 in good health. Some clones in this sample may be carry-over from other donors' samples.

Comment on this clone: The same CDR3 is also encoded by other DNA sequences in this sample. The V and J genes are TRBV5-1 and TRBJ2-5; 9 positions match TRBD2. Trimming cost V 0 bases and J 4 bases; bases outside gene matches: 4. The V gene's germline CDR1 is SGHRS and CDR2 YFSETQ. The CDR3 sequence is 15 residues long. The CDR3 DNA sequence: TGCGCCAGCAGCTTGGCGGCGGGAGGGGGAGAGACCCAGTACTTC. Its translation: CASSLAAGGGETQYF.

The chain uses TRBV5-1 and TRBJ2-3, with 9 bases matching TRBD2. This CDR3 has 17 residues. CDR1 is SGHRS, CDR2 YFSETQ, per germline. The ends lost 2 bases at V and 2 bases at J; junction bases unmatched: 9. CDR3 DNA: TGCGCCAGCAGCTTCGACCTAGCGGGAACTCACACAGATACGCAGTATTTT. As protein: CASSFDLAGTHTDTQYF.

The chain uses TRBV30 and TRBJ1-1; 7 bases match TRBD1. The germline V gene has CDR1 GTSNPN and CDR2 SVGIG (reference sequence). This CDR3 spans 11 amino acids. Trimming cost V 3 bases and J 7 bases; bases outside gene matches: 2. Here the CDR3 DNA reads TGTGCCTGGAGAAGGACAGGTGAAGCTTTCTTT. Protein: CAWRRTGEAFF.

The CDR3, as DNA: TGTGCCATCAGCCCGCAAGAGGGCTCTGGGGCCAACGTCCTGACTTTC. Encoded protein: CAISPQEGSGANVLTF. This rearrangement joins TRBV10-3 to TRBJ2-6, with D possibly being TRBD2 (5 bases). The V end lost 6 bases, the J end lost 0 bases, and 12 bases lay between the germline ends. The length of the CDR3 is 16 residues. CDR1 and CDR2 from the germline V gene are ENHRY and SYGVKD.

This clone has a handful of counts. This sequence joins TRBV29-1 and TRBJ1-1; 9 positions agree with TRBD1. J gave up 5 bases and V 5 bases, and 12 bases lay outside the gene matches. In germline, CDR1 is SQVTM, CDR2 ANQGSEA. The length of the CDR3 is 15 residues. The CDR3 region has the DNA TGCAGCGTTATCCCCGGGACAGGGAGGAGAACTGAAGCTTTCTTT. It codes for CSVIPGTGRRTEAFF.

The chain combines TRBV5-4 with TRBJ1-2; weak D call: TRBD1 (5 bases). There are 14 residues in the CDR3. V lost 2 bases and J lost 4, with 12 bases in between. Germline-derived CDR1 and CDR2 are SGHNT and YYREEE (reference sequence). CDR3 amino acids: CASSLMGGSYGYTF. DNA of the CDR3: TGTGCCAGCAGCTTAATGGGGGGGAGCTATGGCTACACCTTC.

CDR3: CASSLGQFAEAFF. The CDR3 DNA sequence: TGTGCCAGCAGTTTGGGACAGTTCGCTGAAGCTTTCTTT. The V and J genes are TRBV28 and TRBJ1-1, with 7 bases matching TRBD1. Germline assignment: CDR1 MDHEN and CDR2 SYDVKM. This CDR3 comprises 13 residues. Losses at the gene ends were 3 bases for V and 6 bases for J; bases not matched to a gene: 4.

The chain couples TRBV18 to TRBJ2-3; 7 bases align to TRBD2. This CDR3 has 16 amino acids. J gave up 2 bases and V 2 bases, and 7 bases lay outside the gene matches. Germline CDR1 is KGHSH and CDR2 is LQKENI. The CDR3 region is CASSPEPAGDTDTQYF. The CDR3 coding sequence is TGTGCCAGCTCACCAGAACCCGCGGGAGACACAGATACGCAGTATTTT.

The V gene is TRBV2, the J gene TRBJ1-1; D gene uncertain. The CDR3 contains 14 residues. Trimming cost V 9 bases and J 0 bases, with 14 bases left between them. Germline CDR1 and CDR2: SNHLY and FYNNEI. The CDR3 DNA reads TGTGCCAGTTTTGCTGGACGTATGAACACTGAAGCTTTCTTT. Its protein is CASFAGRMNTEAFF.

The rearrangement uses TRBV30 and TRBJ1-2, with D possibly matching TRBD1 (5 bases). Germline V CDR1 and CDR2: GTSNPN, SVGIG (reference sequence). The CDR3 sequence is 13 residues long. Trimming stripped 2 bases from V and 7 bases from J, with 14 bases between. Here the CDR3 DNA reads TGTGCCTGGAGTACGGGGCCTGCAGGTGGCTACACCTTC. It is translated as CAWSTGPAGGYTF.

On this clone itself: This likely traces to a read error, being one base from a far larger clone. Within the sample, other DNA sequences also encode this same CDR3. The rearrangement links TRBV6-4 to TRBJ2-3; TRBD2 aligns across 9 bases. The germline gives CDR1 MRHNA, CDR2 SNTAGT. This CDR3 has 15 amino acids. The chain's CDR3 is CASSEAGGGTDTQYF. In DNA, the CDR3 is TGTGCAAGCAGTGAGGCGGGAGGGGGCACAGATACGCAGTATTTT.

Only a few counts were recorded for this clone. CDR3: CASSGPRGRGDTQYF. CDR3 DNA: TGTGCCAGCAGTGGGCCGAGGGGGAGAGGGGATACGCAGTATTTT. The chain carries TRBV6-1 and TRBJ2-3; D perhaps matches TRBD1 (6 bases). Trimming pared 4 bases from V and 6 bases from J, leaving 17 bases between. CDR1 and CDR2 (germline): MNHNS, SASEGT. The length of the CDR3 is 15 residues.

V gene TRBV18 combines with J gene TRBJ1-6; D may be TRBD1 (5 bases). The CDR3 consists of 16 residues. Germline CDR1 KGHSH, CDR2 LQKENI. Trimming took 6 bases from V and 5 from J, leaving 17 bases between them. The CDR3 loop is CASSPFPRGNNSPLHF. The DNA of the CDR3 is TGTGCCAGCTCCCCGTTCCCGAGGGGAAATAATTCACCCCTCCACTTT.

The J gene is TRBJ2-5, the V gene TRBV9; D is unclear. The CDR3 extends over 15 amino acids. The germline V and J ends were trimmed by 4 bases and 4 bases, with 17 bases remaining between them. Germline CDR1 and CDR2: SGDLS and YYNGEE. CDR3 sequence (DNA): TGTGCCAGCAGCCCCTCCAGAACAGCTAGAGAGACCCAGTACTTC. Its protein product is CASSPSRTARETQYF.

CDR3 in DNA: TGTGCCAGCAGACCCAGACAGCCCTTAGCGGCCCCCGGTGAGCAGTTCTTC. This codes for CASRPRQPLAAPGEQFF. The chain joins TRBV28 to TRBJ2-1; D possibly corresponds to TRBD2 (6 bases). Germline V lookup: CDR1 MDHEN, CDR2 SYDVKM. The CDR3 extends over 17 amino acids. V lost 6 bases and J 9 bases, leaving 27 bases between the germline ends.